The 2 T cell receptor beta chains below were found in one sample sequenced in a study of regulatory T cells in long-lasting Graves disease. The TCR beta library used iRepertoire HTBI primers with Arm-PCR amplification of CDR3. MiXCR, applied by TCRdb to the multiplex PCR reads, yields one record per CDR3 protein. The sample contains 250,000 to 400,000 distinct CDR3 sequences, about a sixth of which appear only once. The time point: newly diagnosed GD, antithyroid drugs for less than 3 months. The TCR library was made from RNA that had been extracted from PBMCs in TRIzol. Sequenced here: peripheral blood mononuclear cells (PBMCs), sampled at new diagnosis, from a patient treated with antithyroid drugs. The receptor set was obtained from a female donor with Graves disease.

This clonotype was seen many times. Written as DNA, the CDR3 is TGTGCCAGCGCGGCAGGGGGCGGATATGAGCAGTTCTTC. As protein: CASAAGGGYEQFF. J is TRBJ2-1 and V is TRBV6-2 or TRBV6-3, with 8 bases lining up with TRBD1. The CDR3 covers 13 residues. Germline V lookup: CDR1 MNHEY, CDR2 SVGEGT. The ends lost 8 bases at V and 8 bases at J; junction bases unmatched: 8.

Notes on this clonotype: This may come from a read error, since a much larger clone is one base off. The chain combines TRBV19 with TRBJ2-1; D is perhaps TRBD2 (6 bases). The CDR3 length is 14 residues. CDR1 LNHDA and CDR2 SQIVND come from the germline V gene (reference sequence). CDR3 nucleotide sequence: TGTGCCAATAGTACGACGGGAGACGGGAGTAGACAGTTCTTC. It specifies CANSTTGDGSRQFF.